This T cell receptor beta chain is from a study of cytomegalovirus exposure and HLA in healthy donors. PCR amplification relied on 60 Vbeta primers (plus 13 Jbeta primers). The assay was immunoSEQ multiplex PCR, and TCRdb's table has in-frame clones only and misses some. The table shows 100,000 to 120,000 clones, with around 68% occurring only once. Participants comprised healthy donors of bone marrow. CDR1 and CDR2 from the germline V gene are MNHNY and SVGAGI (reference sequence). The CDR3 runs to 15 residues. Trimming removed 5 bases from V and 1 base from J; junction bases left unmatched: 5. The TCR originated in a woman aged 40 to 55 in good health and CMV-seropositive. The V gene is TRBV6-6, the J gene TRBJ2-3; 8 bases map to TRBD2. Material: PBMCs. The CDR3 loop reads CASSDSGSGTDTQYF. CDR3 DNA sequence: TGTGCCAGCAGTGACAGCGGGAGTGGCACAGATACGCAGTATTTT.